This TCR beta chain was identified during a study of shared clonotypes between healthy human individuals. Overall study findings and caveats: In general, naive subsets displayed greater estimated richness than memory subsets did. At large depth, rarefaction still showed sorted-subset sequencing to be incomplete.

There are a few counts of this clone. Its antigen remains unidentified. Trimming removed 5 bases from V and 0 bases from J, with 7 bases in between. The germline CDR1 and CDR2 sequences are WNHNN and SYGVQD (reference sequence). This CDR3 spans 13 amino acids. The CD4+ fraction was divided into a CD45RA+ naive subset and a CD45RA-negative memory subset. An approximately 200 ng quantity of DNA, 29,000 or so T cell genomes, went into the sorted-subset replicate PCRs. Sequencing used immunoSEQ multiplex PCR; TCRdb keeps in-frame clones, though not all of them. In the table there are roughly 2.6 million clones, approximately 92% of which are singletons.

This TCR came from a man aged 18 to 29 in good health. Source material: naive CD4+ T cells sorted from blood. Subset reported: CD45RA+ positively selected. The gene calls are TRBV10-1 and TRBJ2-5; D not resolved. In DNA, the CDR3 is TGCGCCAGCAGTCGACAAAACCAAGAGACCCAGTACTTC. It codes for CASSRQNQETQYF.